This T cell receptor beta chain was sequenced during a study of graft-versus-host responses after intestinal transplantation. On the study more broadly: Recipients were all induced with anti-thymocyte globulin, then given tacrolimus and steroids for about 3 years.

Here immunoSEQ multiplex PCR was the method, and the copy in TCRdb shows in-frame clones only, minus some. The sample lists roughly 93,000 clones, about nine tenths occurring once. Of note for this clone: Its specificity is unknown.

The sequence derives from a human donor who was the organ donor for an intestinal transplant. The sequenced sample was unstimulated CD8+ T cells sorted from spleen or lymph node cells, obtained before transplant.

For the CDR3, the DNA is TGTGCCATCAGCCCCCTTTGGGGAGTCGTTTCCGACGGGGTATATGGCTACACCTTC. Protein sequence: CAISPLWGVVSDGVYGYTF. V usage is TRBV10-3 and J usage is TRBJ1-2, with no clear D. The CDR3 extends over 19 amino acids. V was trimmed by 6 bases and J by 5 bases, leaving 31 bases between them. CDR1 is ENHRY, CDR2 SYGVKD, per germline.